This T cell receptor beta chain was identified during a study of T cells expressing NK-cell markers. Study conclusions and caveats: There remained a lack of clarity about HCMV specificity of expanded NKG2C+ T cell clones.

Reprocessing the 5' RACE reads, TCRdb reports a single entry for every CDR3 protein and omits DNA. The specimen's table records roughly 450,000 distinct CDR3 sequences. A note on this clonotype: Its specificity is not known.

Germline CDR1 and CDR2: SGHDT and YYEEEE. CDR3 length equals 11 residues. This sequence was found in a woman in her forties or fifties in good health. Sample: blood T cells: a sorted CD56 or NKG2C T cell subset, CD4+ or CD8+ T cells, or bulk PBMC T cells (not recorded which). The chain links TRBV5-6 to TRBJ2-3. The CDR3 sequence: CASSLSNTQYF.